A selection of T cell receptor beta chains follows, all from one sample in a study of blood T cell repertoires in COVID-19. The assay was immunoSEQ multiplex PCR, and TCRdb's table has in-frame clones only and misses some. The sample has approximately 310,000 clones; approximately 91% are singletons. Sequenced sample: PBMCs or T cells enriched from blood (not recorded which). These receptors all stem from a man in his sixties who had recovered from COVID-19. The conserved cysteine and the conserved F or W are not part of the CDR3 here.

TRBV5-6	12	ASSETGASYEQY
TRBV6-5	13	ASSYSPWGRYEQY
TRBV12-3/TRBV12-4	11	ASSWRAPGSYT
TRBV11-2	13	ASSLTGQGLMEQY
TRBV6-5	11	ASSYSMYEEIS
TRBV3-1/TRBV3-2	15	ASSQVGGRANTGELF
TRBV5-1	11	ASSLTFRETQY
TRBV4-1	11	ASSRTTANTIY
TRBV4-3	15	ASSQHHSGSMYNEQF
TRBV5-1	13	ASSLVGTGPYEQY
TRBV9	12	ASSVGDRVAGYT
TRBV10-3	17	AISEGERAGLSSYNEQF
TRBV3-1/TRBV3-2	13	ASSPDSSTYNEQF
TRBV15	16	ATSRGPGSTSSNYGYT
TRBV5-1	12	ASSKGQGHSPLH
TRBV5-6	12	ASSLKGAASEAF
TRBV5-1	14	ASSLTTSGKGDEQF
TRBV5-4	12	ASTTGQITDTQY
TRBV28	10	ATGRAAYEQY
TRBV19	17	ASSISTGGNSPQPDEAF
TRBV21-1	13	ASSIARGRLQPQH
TRBV6-5	13	ASAAGAVGTYEQY
TRBV27	14	ASSPAGAASSYEQY
TRBV6-2/TRBV6-3	14	ASSQLIGTLGETQY
TRBV4-2	13	ASSQGSGGNNEQF
TRBV11-2	15	ASREFIENRPREGYT
TRBV5-1	13	ASSQESGSHSEQF
TRBV4-2	14	ASSRGGGSNQETQY
TRBV10-3	13	AISEPGQGDYEQY
TRBV2	14	ASKRGRGQGSEKLF
TRBV18	13	ASSPLSGENTEAF
TRBV5-1	14	ASSLNTGSKDSPLH
TRBV6-5	13	ASSMDRAWSGTQY
TRBV2	15	ASSEALSGRAADTQY
TRBV9	14	ASSVEVRGLHNEQF
TRBV29-1	13	SVDSSVSSYNEQF
TRBV13	14	ASSLAASGRSDTQY
TRBV9	11	ASSATGLGEQY
TRBV7-2	13	ASSFNGSPAGELF
TRBV9	11	ASSATGGSGYT